Detailed here is one TCR beta chain. No antigen is known for it. As for treatment: 15 to 20 received Ad26.COV2.S at low or high dose, single or two shots; roughly 5 received placebo; per-sample allocation not given. Sampling took place 63 days after the first vaccine or placebo injection. Donation came from an adult in Boston who was aged 18-55 years. This entry comes from a study of Ad26.COV2.S vaccination and SARS-CoV-2 variants. Study-wide context: Intramuscularly, Ad26.COV2.S was given either once or twice, 56 days apart. Regarding the study as a whole: Researchers reported similar non-spike TCR breadth in vaccine and placebo recipients.

Libraries were prepared by immunoSEQ multiplex PCR; TCRdb keeps only in-frame clonotypes and omits some of them. The sample consists of approximately 300,000 clones, about 86% of them appearing once. The junction had 10 bases not matched to a gene; V was cut back by 3 bases and J by 2 bases. Germline V gene lookup returns CDR1 DFQATT and CDR2 SNEGSKA (reference sequence). The length of the CDR3 is 16 residues. The receptor's source is a person aged 18-60 years who received the Ad26.COV2.S COVID-19 vaccine or a placebo. Sequencing was performed on peripheral blood, taken in a trial of Ad26.COV2.S vaccine versus placebo. This chain joins TRBV20-1 and TRBJ2-7, with 10 nucleotides matching TRBD2. CDR3 nucleotides: TGCAGTGCTAGTCCAGCGAGGCTAGCGGGGGCCTACGAGCAGTACTTC. This sequence encodes CSASPARLAGAYEQYF.